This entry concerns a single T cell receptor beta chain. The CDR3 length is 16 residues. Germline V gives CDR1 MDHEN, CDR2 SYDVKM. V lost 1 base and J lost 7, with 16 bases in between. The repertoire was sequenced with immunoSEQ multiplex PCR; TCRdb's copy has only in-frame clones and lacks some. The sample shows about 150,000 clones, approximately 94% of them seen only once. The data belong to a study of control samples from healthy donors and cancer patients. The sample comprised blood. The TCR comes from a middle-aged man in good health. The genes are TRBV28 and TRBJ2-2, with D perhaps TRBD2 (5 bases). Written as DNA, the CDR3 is TGTGCCAGCAGTTTATTGGCGGGTGGTGACGGCGGGGAGCTGTTTTTT. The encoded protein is CASSLLAGGDGGELFF.